The rows below give T cell receptor beta chains drawn from one sample of a study of blood T cell repertoires in COVID-19. The method was immunoSEQ multiplex PCR; TCRdb's version includes in-frame clones alone and lacks a portion of them. This sample has some 64,000 clones, with around 90% found just once. Sequenced material: peripheral blood. All receptors derive from a man aged 45-60 years with active COVID-19. Both conserved end residues are trimmed from each CDR3. Fields, in order: J gene, V gene, clone size, CDR3 protein. Some rows mark clone size as missing; the rest say once, few, many or name a class of expanded clone.

>TRBJ1-5|TRBV30|-
AWSVSGFPNQPQH
>TRBJ1-2|TRBV6-5|-
ASSWDSSYGYT
>TRBJ2-7|TRBV2|-
ASKTGGSYEQY
>TRBJ2-7|TRBV20-1|-
SASRDYEQY
>TRBJ1-1|TRBV29-1|once
SVEVKGRGTEAF
>TRBJ2-5|TRBV5-5|-
ASRAWSLGNQETQY
>TRBJ2-1|TRBV4-1|-
ASSPPLRDNEQF
>TRBJ1-1|TRBV6-2/TRBV6-3|-
ASSYGGAGFEAF
>TRBJ2-2|TRBV9|-
ASSVYQGQGGELF
>TRBJ2-1|TRBV28|-
ASTRDRGSPSSYNEQF
>TRBJ2-1|TRBV2|-
ASSVGLAGYDEQF
>TRBJ2-5|TRBV3-1/TRBV3-2|-
ASSQGAPGTGRETQY
>TRBJ1-5|TRBV5-6|-
ASSIRGGNQPQH
>TRBJ2-1|TRBV20-1|-
SASSGSYNEQF
>TRBJ2-3|TRBV6-1|-
ASSEASVAGGTDTQY
>TRBJ2-7|TRBV12-3/TRBV12-4|-
ASRQQGTYEQY
>TRBJ1-1|TRBV19|-
ASSRARDTEAF
>TRBJ2-5|TRBV11-1|-
ASSLYPGRETQY
>TRBJ2-3|TRBV24-1|-
ATSEGVTLADTQY
>TRBJ1-2|TRBV6-6|-
ASSRGTDLNYGYT
>TRBJ2-2|TRBV10-3|-
AIAGSTGELF
>TRBJ2-3|TRBV18|-
ASSPGTRTDTQY
>TRBJ1-3|TRBV6-6|-
ASSYSVSSGNTIY